Below, 2 T cell receptor beta chains from the same sample are listed, as sequenced in a study of T cell responses to AZD1222 COVID-19 vaccine (dated by TCRdb to about 2021). The sample's time point label is to be understood as: baseline before first vaccination. Preparation of the library involved the immunoSEQ multiplex PCR assay. As stored in TCRdb, this immuneACCESS dataset retains in-frame rearrangements with V and J assigned. A fraction of the clones does not appear; measured against another copy, unresolved V genes explain less than half of the discrepancy, and the remainder lacks a known reason. Recorded for this sample are fewer than 110,000 clones; more than 85% of them occurred a single time. Jointly, the top ten make up 16% of the sample. The sequencing used peripheral blood, collected on day 0 of AZD1222 vaccination. These receptor sequences come from an adult in good health.

This clone came up once. The V call is TRBV5-3, the J call TRBJ2-3, with 8 bases aligning to TRBD2. TRBV5-3 is an ORF for which the function is uncertain. The CDR3 totals 17 residues. Trimming at V came to 3 bases and at J to 0 bases, leaving 9 bases not matched to a gene. The CDR3 coding sequence is TGTGCCAGAAGCTGGGCGGGGGGCAGATCTAGCACAGATACGCAGTATTTT. It encodes CARSWAGGRSSTDTQYF.

The V call is TRBV10-3, the J call TRBJ2-3; 9 bases are shared with TRBD2. CDR3 length: 13 amino acids. V shed 11 bases and J 14 bases; nucleotides not matched to a gene: 17. From germline, CDR1 is ENHRY and CDR2 SYGVKD. This chain's CDR3 is CASTSGLELSPYF. CDR3 coding DNA: TGTGCCTCGACTAGCGGCCTGGAGCTATCTCCGTATTTT.